The 25 T cell receptor beta chains given below trace back to one sample, sequenced in a study of Ad26.COV2.S vaccination and SARS-CoV-2 variants. Described treatment: about 20 received Ad26.COV2.S at low or high dose, single or two shots; about five received placebo; per-sample allocation not given. Sampling was done on day 63 after the first vaccine or placebo injection. Assay: immunoSEQ multiplex PCR; the TCRdb copy retains only in-frame clones and omits some. The sample lists about 680,000 clones, roughly 90% occurring once. The material sequenced was peripheral blood, taken in a trial of Ad26.COV2.S vaccine versus placebo. The receptors were gathered from a person between 18 and 59 years old who received the Ad26.COV2.S COVID-19 vaccine or a placebo.

The chain links TRBV7-8 to TRBJ2-7, with 10 bases aligning to TRBD1. The V segment lost 5 bases and the J segment 0 bases; nucleotides outside the gene matches: 7. This CDR3 has 16 residues. Germline V lookup: CDR1 SGHVS, CDR2 FQNEAQ. CDR3 protein: CASSPRTGGLSYEQYF. Written as DNA, the CDR3 is TGTGCCAGCAGCCCCCGGACAGGGGGTCTCTCCTACGAGCAGTACTTC. The full variable domain, rest sourced from reference TRBV7-8 and TRBJ2-7, is GAGVSQSPRYKVAKRGQDVALRCDPISGHVSLFWYQQALGQGPEFLTYFQNEAQLDKSGLPSDRFFAERPEGSVSTLKIQRTQQEDSAVYLCASSPRTGGLSYEQYFGPGTRLTVT.

This clone was seen just once. The chain combines TRBV6-6 with TRBJ2-7; no definite D call. V lost 6 bases to trimming and J lost 5 bases, with 11 bases between them. CDR1 and CDR2 from the germline V gene are MNHNY and SVGAGI (reference sequence). This CDR3 contains 12 residues. The CDR3 DNA reads TGTGCCAGCAGCCAGGACCAAAACGAGCAGTACTTC. Protein: CASSQDQNEQYF.

CDR3 DNA sequence: TGCGCCAGTCACCGGGACAGGGGGCCAGATACGCAGTATTTT. This encodes CASHRDRGPDTQYF. This chain links TRBV5-1 with TRBJ2-3, with 12 bases fitting TRBD1. With V trimmed by 8 bases and J by 4 bases, 5 bases remained unmatched. The CDR3 runs to 14 residues. From germline, CDR1 is SGHRS and CDR2 YFSETQ.

This clone occurred once. V usage is TRBV5-1 and J usage is TRBJ2-6, with D unclear. Germline lookup yields CDR1 SGHRS and CDR2 YFSETQ. CDR3 length equals 15 residues. The V and J ends lost 1 base and 0 bases respectively, with 5 bases between them. The CDR3 sequence: CASSLTASGANVLTF. CDR3 DNA: TGCGCCAGCAGCTTGACAGCCTCTGGGGCCAACGTCCTGACTTTC.

The chain joins TRBV18 to TRBJ1-4, with D maybe TRBD1 (5 bases). CDR1 and CDR2 (germline): KGHSH, LQKENI. V was shortened by 2 bases and J by 11 bases, with 15 bases between the two germline ends. The CDR3 sequence is 14 residues long. The CDR3 reads CASSPGGSIEKLFF. CDR3 bases: TGTGCCAGCTCACCAGGGGGATCTATTGAGAAACTGTTTTTT.

The chain uses TRBV6-5 and TRBJ2-7; 9 bases agree with TRBD2. The germline CDR1 and CDR2 sequences are MNHEY and SVGAGI. J lost 2 bases, V lost 0 bases, and 5 bases had no gene match. There are 16 residues in the CDR3. The CDR3 reads CASSYSFAGGTYEQYF. The CDR3 coding sequence is TGTGCCAGCAGTTACTCGTTCGCGGGAGGGACCTACGAGCAGTACTTC.

This clone came up once. The chain couples TRBV13 to TRBJ2-3; 9 bases match TRBD2. The J segment lost 4 bases and the V segment lost 5 bases, leaving 10 bases of the junction unmatched. This CDR3 is 16 amino acids long. Germline CDR1 is PRHDT and CDR2 is FYEKMQ (reference sequence). CDR3 residues: CASSTRFSGRADTQYF. CDR3 nucleotide sequence: TGTGCCAGCAGCACCCGATTTAGCGGGAGAGCAGATACGCAGTATTTT.

The V gene is TRBV5-1, the J gene TRBJ2-1, with TRBD2 identical over 10 bases. Losses at the gene ends were 4 bases for V and 6 bases for J; bases not matched to a gene: 7. This CDR3 spans 15 amino acids. Germline CDR1 reads SGHRS; CDR2 reads YFSETQ. The CDR3 nucleotides read TGCGCCAGCAGCGGCAGCGGGGGGGCCTTCAATGAGCAGTTCTTC. This codes for CASSGSGGAFNEQFF.

The chain links TRBV6-1 to TRBJ1-1; D is perhaps TRBD1 (6 bases). The CDR3 totals 14 residues. With 6 bases removed from V and 4 bases from J, the gap between germline ends came to 15 bases. Germline CDR1 is MNHNS and CDR2 is SASEGT. The CDR3 sequence is CASSLQGVTTEAFF. As DNA, the CDR3 is TGTGCCAGCAGCCTACAGGGAGTTACCACTGAAGCTTTCTTT.

This clone was counted between two and nine times. The V call is TRBV6-5, the J call TRBJ2-2; D remains ambiguous. The CDR3 has 13 residues. Germline V gives CDR1 MNHEY, CDR2 SVGAGI. V was shortened by 3 bases and J by 3 bases, with 5 bases between the two germline ends. This CDR3 is CASSYYDTGELFF. The CDR3 DNA is TGTGCCAGCAGTTATTACGACACCGGGGAGCTGTTTTTT.

This clone occurred a few times. The V and J genes are TRBV19 and TRBJ1-5, with a tentative D call TRBD1 (5 bases). Trimming pared 7 bases from V and 0 bases from J, leaving 13 bases between. This CDR3 has 15 amino acids. CDR1 and CDR2 (germline): LNHDA, SQIVND (reference sequence). CDR3: CASTLGAGSNQPQHF. The DNA of the CDR3 is TGTGCCAGTACCCTTGGGGCGGGTAGCAATCAGCCCCAGCATTTT.

The CDR3 DNA sequence: TGTGCCAGCAGTTGGACTCCCAGTGAGCAGTTCTTC. Its translation is CASSWTPSEQFF. This chain connects TRBV12-3 or TRBV12-4 to TRBJ2-1; TRBD2 is a possible D gene (5 bases). The CDR3 is 12 residues long. Trimming took 4 bases from V and 9 from J, leaving 10 bases between them.

This chain links TRBV20-1 with TRBJ1-5; D is unclear. Per germline, CDR1 DFQATT and CDR2 SNEGSKA (reference sequence). Trimming cost V 6 bases and J 9 bases, with 9 bases left between them. There are 10 residues in the CDR3. The CDR3 region is CSASWGPQHF. As DNA, the CDR3 is TGCAGTGCCAGTTGGGGGCCCCAGCATTTT.

The genes are TRBV6-5 and TRBJ1-1, with 7 bases lining up with TRBD1. CDR3 length: 16 residues. V lost 2 bases, J lost 0 bases, and 6 bases stayed unmatched. Germline CDR1 and CDR2: MNHEY and SVGAGI. CDR3 nucleotide sequence: TGTGCCAGCAGTTACAGGGGGCAAGGTATGAACACTGAAGCTTTCTTT. Amino acid sequence: CASSYRGQGMNTEAFF.

The chain recombines TRBV19 with TRBJ2-1; D is uncertain. Trimming removed 7 bases at V and 8 bases at J, with 9 bases between. Germline CDR1 LNHDA, CDR2 SQIVND (reference sequence). This CDR3 is built from 11 residues. For the CDR3, the DNA is TGTGCCAGTACGCGGAAGCATGAGCAGTTCTTC. As protein: CASTRKHEQFF.

The chain carries TRBV18 and TRBJ1-2, with D hard to call. This CDR3 has 12 residues. Trimming took 6 bases from V and 6 from J, leaving 11 bases between them. Germline V gene data show CDR1 as KGHSH and CDR2 as LQKENI. The CDR3 here is CASSGRPDGYTF. In nucleotides, the CDR3 is TGTGCCAGCTCTGGGAGGCCCGATGGCTACACCTTC.

The gene calls are TRBV18 and TRBJ2-2; unclear D gene. Germline V gives CDR1 KGHSH, CDR2 LQKENI. This CDR3 comprises 15 residues. The V gene lost 0 bases and the J gene lost 6 bases, with 11 bases spanning the gap. This CDR3 reads CASSPPSSRAGELFF. The CDR3 DNA sequence: TGTGCCAGCTCACCACCGTCTAGTCGGGCCGGGGAGCTGTTTTTT.

J is TRBJ1-2 and V is TRBV2; no reliable D call. CDR1 is SNHLY, CDR2 FYNNEI, per germline. V was shortened by 2 bases and J by 1 base, with 11 bases between the two germline ends. The CDR3 runs 15 residues. The CDR3 nucleotides are TGTGCCAGCAGTGAACCAGGAGCTGTTAACTATGGCTACACCTTC. Its translation is CASSEPGAVNYGYTF.

The chain uses TRBV7-8 and TRBJ1-2, with D perhaps matching TRBD1 (5 bases). The CDR3 is 15 residues long. Trimming shortened V by 5 bases and J by 2 bases, and 15 bases separated the two germline ends. Per the germline V gene, CDR1 is SGHVS and CDR2 is FQNEAQ. CDR3 coding DNA: TGTGCCAGCAGCCTAACCCGGGGGGGGAACTATGGCTACACCTTC. This sequence encodes CASSLTRGGNYGYTF.

The chain links TRBV19 to TRBJ2-3; D remains ambiguous. This CDR3 contains 17 residues. The germline CDR1 and CDR2 sequences are LNHDA and SQIVND (reference sequence). Trimming left V 0 bases short and J 5 bases short, with 18 bases between. This CDR3 reads CASSIDPAHGYEDTQYF. Here the CDR3 DNA reads TGTGCCAGTAGTATAGACCCGGCGCATGGGTACGAAGATACGCAGTATTTT.

The V call is TRBV30, the J call TRBJ2-3, with 9 nucleotides matching TRBD1. CDR1 is GTSNPN and CDR2 is SVGIG in the germline V gene (reference sequence). The V and J ends lost 2 bases and 1 base, in that order; junction bases with no gene match: 4. This CDR3 has 15 amino acids. The CDR3 here is CAWSRTGERTDTQYF. Here the CDR3 DNA reads TGTGCCTGGAGTAGGACAGGGGAACGCACAGATACGCAGTATTTT.

The chain recombines TRBV5-6 with TRBJ2-7; 11 nucleotides line up with TRBD1. The CDR3 extends over 15 amino acids. The J segment lost 4 bases and the V segment lost 2 bases, leaving 5 bases of the junction unmatched. Per germline, CDR1 SGHDT and CDR2 YYEEEE. CDR3: CASSFRDRGLYEQYF. In DNA form, the CDR3 reads TGTGCCAGCAGCTTCCGGGACAGGGGGTTGTACGAGCAGTACTTC.

The chain's CDR3 is CATSDFRDRGETQYF. CDR3 sequence (DNA): TGTGCCACCAGTGATTTTAGAGACAGGGGAGAGACCCAGTACTTC. This sequence joins TRBV24-1 and TRBJ2-5; 8 bases fit TRBD1. The junction had 4 bases not matched to a gene; V was cut back by 1 base and J by 4 bases. There are 15 residues in the CDR3. Germline V gene lookup returns CDR1 KGHDR and CDR2 SFDVKD.

V and J are TRBV12-3 or TRBV12-4 and TRBJ2-5; TRBD2 might be the D (6 bases). CDR3 length: 13 residues. Trimming removed 8 bases at V and 1 base at J, with 11 bases between. CDR3 residues: CASSGVLQETQYF. The CDR3 coding sequence is TGTGCCAGCTCGGGGGTCCTCCAAGAGACCCAGTACTTC.

This chain uses TRBV10-3 with TRBJ2-3; D unclear. CDR1 is ENHRY and CDR2 is SYGVKD in the germline V gene. V lost 6 bases to trimming and J lost 0 bases, with 4 bases between them. This CDR3 has 12 residues. This CDR3 is CAIRGSTDTQYF. The CDR3 bases are TGTGCCATCAGAGGGAGCACAGATACGCAGTATTTT.